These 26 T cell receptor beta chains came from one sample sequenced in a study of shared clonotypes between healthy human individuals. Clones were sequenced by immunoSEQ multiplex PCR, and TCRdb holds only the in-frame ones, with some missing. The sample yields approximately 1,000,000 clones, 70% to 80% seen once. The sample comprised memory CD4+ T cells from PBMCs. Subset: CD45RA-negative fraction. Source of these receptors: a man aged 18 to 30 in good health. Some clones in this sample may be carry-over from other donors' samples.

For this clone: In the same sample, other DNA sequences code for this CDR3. The CDR3 region has the DNA TGTGCCTGGAGTGGGGACAGAGGCTACGAGCAGTACTTC. Its protein is CAWSGDRGYEQYF. The chain couples TRBV30 to TRBJ2-7, with TRBD1 matching 7 bases. Looked up from germline, CDR1 is GTSNPN and CDR2 is SVGIG (reference sequence). Trimming removed 1 base from V and 3 bases from J; junction bases left unmatched: 3. This CDR3 has 13 amino acids.

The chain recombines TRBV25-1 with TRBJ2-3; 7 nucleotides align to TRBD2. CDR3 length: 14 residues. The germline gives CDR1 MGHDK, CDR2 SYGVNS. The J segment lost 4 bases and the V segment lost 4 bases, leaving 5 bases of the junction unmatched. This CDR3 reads CASSGDSGPDTQYF. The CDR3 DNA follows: TGTGCCAGCAGTGGGGATAGCGGGCCAGATACGCAGTATTTT.

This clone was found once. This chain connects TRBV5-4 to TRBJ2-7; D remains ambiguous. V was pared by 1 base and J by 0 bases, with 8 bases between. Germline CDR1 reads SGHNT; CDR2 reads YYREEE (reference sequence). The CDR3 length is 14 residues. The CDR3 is CASSLSSLSYEQYF. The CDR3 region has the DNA TGTGCCAGCAGCTTGTCAAGCCTCTCCTACGAGCAGTACTTC.

The CDR3 coding sequence is TGCGCCAGCAGCTGGGGATCGGGGAACACTGAAGCTTTCTTT. It codes for CASSWGSGNTEAFF. This chain joins TRBV5-1 and TRBJ1-1, with D uncertain. The CDR3 sequence is 14 residues long. V lost 3 bases and J lost 1, with 10 bases in between. CDR1 is SGHRS and CDR2 is YFSETQ in the germline V gene.

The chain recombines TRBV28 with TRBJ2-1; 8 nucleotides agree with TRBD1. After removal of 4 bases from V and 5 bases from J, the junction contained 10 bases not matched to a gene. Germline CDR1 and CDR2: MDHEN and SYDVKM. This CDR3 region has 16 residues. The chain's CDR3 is CASSSPGTGRNNEQFF. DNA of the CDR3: TGTGCCAGCAGTTCACCTGGGACAGGCCGGAACAATGAGCAGTTCTTC.

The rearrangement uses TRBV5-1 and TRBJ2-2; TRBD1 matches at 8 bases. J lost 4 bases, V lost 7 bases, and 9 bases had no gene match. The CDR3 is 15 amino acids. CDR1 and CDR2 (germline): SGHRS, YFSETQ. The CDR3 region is CASRRTGSSTGELFF. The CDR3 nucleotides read TGCGCCAGCCGGCGGACAGGGTCGAGCACCGGGGAGCTGTTTTTT.

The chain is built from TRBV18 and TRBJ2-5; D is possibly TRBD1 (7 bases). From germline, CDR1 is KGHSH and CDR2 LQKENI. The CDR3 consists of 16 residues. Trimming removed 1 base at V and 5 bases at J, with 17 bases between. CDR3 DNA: TGTGCCAGCTCACCACAGGAGGGACAGCTTGGGGAGACCCAGTACTTC. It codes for CASSPQEGQLGETQYF.

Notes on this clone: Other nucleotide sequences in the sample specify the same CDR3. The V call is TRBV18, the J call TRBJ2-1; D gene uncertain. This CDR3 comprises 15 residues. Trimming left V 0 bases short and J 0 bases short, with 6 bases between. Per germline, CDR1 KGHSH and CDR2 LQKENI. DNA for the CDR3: TGTGCCAGCTCACCACCTACGGGCTCCTACAATGAGCAGTTCTTC. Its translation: CASSPPTGSYNEQFF.

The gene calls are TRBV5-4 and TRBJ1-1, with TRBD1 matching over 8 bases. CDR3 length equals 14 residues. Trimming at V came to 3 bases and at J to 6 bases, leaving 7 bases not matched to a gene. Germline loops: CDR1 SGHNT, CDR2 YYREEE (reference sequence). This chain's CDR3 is CASSSQGDKPEAFF. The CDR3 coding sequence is TGTGCCAGCAGCTCACAGGGGGATAAGCCTGAAGCTTTCTTT.

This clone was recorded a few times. The CDR3 reads CASSLMQVRGGRTQYF. As DNA, the CDR3 is TGTGCCAGCAGCTTAATGCAGGTTCGGGGAGGAAGGACCCAGTACTTC. The rearrangement links TRBV7-2 to TRBJ2-5; a possible D gene is TRBD2 (6 bases). CDR1 and CDR2 (germline): SGHTA, FQGNSA. This CDR3 is built from 16 residues. Between the trimmed V and J ends, which lost 2 bases and 7 bases, there was a span of 20 bases.

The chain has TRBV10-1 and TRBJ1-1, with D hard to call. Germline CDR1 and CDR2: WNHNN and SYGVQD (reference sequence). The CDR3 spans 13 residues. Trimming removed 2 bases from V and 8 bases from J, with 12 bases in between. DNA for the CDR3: TGCGCCAGCAGTGAGGCGTGGACTTCGGAAGCTTTCTTT. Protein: CASSEAWTSEAFF.

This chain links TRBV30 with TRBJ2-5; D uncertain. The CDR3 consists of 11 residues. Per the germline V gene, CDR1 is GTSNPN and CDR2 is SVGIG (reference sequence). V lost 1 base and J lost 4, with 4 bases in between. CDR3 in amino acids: CAWSGVETQYF. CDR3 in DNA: TGTGCCTGGAGTGGTGTAGAGACCCAGTACTTC.

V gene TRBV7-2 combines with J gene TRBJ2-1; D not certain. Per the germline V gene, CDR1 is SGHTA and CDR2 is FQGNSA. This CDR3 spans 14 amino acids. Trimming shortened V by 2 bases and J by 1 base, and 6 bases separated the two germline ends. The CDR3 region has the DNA TGTGCCAGCAGCTTATATGATTCCTACAATGAGCAGTTCTTC. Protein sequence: CASSLYDSYNEQFF. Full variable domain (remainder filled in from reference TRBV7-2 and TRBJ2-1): GAGVSQSPSNKVTEKGKDVELRCDPISGHTALYWYRQSLGQGLEFLIYFQGNSAPDKSGLPSDRFSAERTGGSVSTLTIQRTQQEDSAVYLCASSLYDSYNEQFFGPGTRLTVL.

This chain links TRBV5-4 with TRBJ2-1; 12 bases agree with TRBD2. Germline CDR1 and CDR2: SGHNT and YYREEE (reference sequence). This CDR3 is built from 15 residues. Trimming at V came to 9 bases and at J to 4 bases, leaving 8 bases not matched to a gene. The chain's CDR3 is CAITLAGGGYNEQFF. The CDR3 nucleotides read TGTGCCATCACCCTAGCGGGAGGGGGATACAATGAGCAGTTCTTC. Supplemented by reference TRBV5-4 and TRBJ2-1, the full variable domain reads ETGVTQSPTHLIKTRGQQVTLRCSSQSGHNTVSWYQQALGQGPQFIFQYYREEENGRGNFPPRFSGLQFPNYSSELNVNALELDDSALYLCAITLAGGGYNEQFFGPGTRLTVL.

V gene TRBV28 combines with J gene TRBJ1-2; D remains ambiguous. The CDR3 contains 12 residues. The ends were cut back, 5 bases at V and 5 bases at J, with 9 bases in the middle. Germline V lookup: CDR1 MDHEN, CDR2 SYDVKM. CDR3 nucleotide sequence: TGTGCCAGCAGTGTGGAGGTGTATGGCTACACCTTC. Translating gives CASSVEVYGYTF.

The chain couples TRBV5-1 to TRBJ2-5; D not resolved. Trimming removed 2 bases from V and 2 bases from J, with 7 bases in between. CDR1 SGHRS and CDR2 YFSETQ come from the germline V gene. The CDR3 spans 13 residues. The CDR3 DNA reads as TGCGCCAGCAGCTTCATGGGACAAGAGACCCAGTACTTC. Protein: CASSFMGQETQYF.

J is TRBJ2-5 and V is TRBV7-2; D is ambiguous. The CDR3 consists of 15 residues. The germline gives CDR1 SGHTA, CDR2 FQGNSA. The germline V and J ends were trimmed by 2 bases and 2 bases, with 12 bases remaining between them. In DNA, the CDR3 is TGTGCCAGCAGCTTAACCTACAGCACGCAAGAGACCCAGTACTTC. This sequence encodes CASSLTYSTQETQYF.

In nucleotides, the CDR3 is TGTGCCAGCATCGGGGATACGCAGTATTTT. This encodes CASIGDTQYF. J is TRBJ2-3 and V is TRBV28; D gene unclear. Looked up from germline, CDR1 is MDHEN and CDR2 is SYDVKM. CDR3 length: 10 amino acids. V gave up 7 bases and J gave up 6 bases, with 5 bases separating them.

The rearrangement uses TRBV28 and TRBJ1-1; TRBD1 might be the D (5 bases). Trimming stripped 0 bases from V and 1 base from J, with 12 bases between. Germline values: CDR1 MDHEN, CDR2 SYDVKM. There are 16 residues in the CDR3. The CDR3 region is CASSLWGSGRNTEAFF. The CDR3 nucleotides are TGTGCCAGCAGTTTATGGGGCTCGGGGCGGAACACTGAAGCTTTCTTT.

CDR3 protein: CASSLGRLNEKLFF. The CDR3 DNA reads as TGTGCCAGTAGCCTGGGACGATTGAATGAAAAACTGTTTTTT. V gene TRBV19 combines with J gene TRBJ1-4; TRBD1 might be the D (5 bases). Trimming shortened V by 6 bases and J by 5 bases, and 13 bases separated the two germline ends. CDR3 length equals 14 residues. The germline CDR1 and CDR2 sequences are LNHDA and SQIVND (reference sequence).

Written as DNA, the CDR3 is TGTGCCAGCAGTTACTCTTTGGGGACGGCTGGCTACACCTTC. Protein product: CASSYSLGTAGYTF. The rearrangement links TRBV6-5 to TRBJ1-2; the D gene is possibly TRBD1 (5 bases). Germline CDR1 MNHEY, CDR2 SVGAGI. The CDR3 spans 14 residues. Trimming left V 0 bases short and J 7 bases short, with 12 bases between.

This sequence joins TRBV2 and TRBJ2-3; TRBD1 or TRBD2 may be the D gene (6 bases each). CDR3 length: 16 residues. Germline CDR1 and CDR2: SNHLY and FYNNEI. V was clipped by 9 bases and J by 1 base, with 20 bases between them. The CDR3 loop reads CASVGGHEGRTDTQYF. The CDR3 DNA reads TGTGCCAGTGTCGGGGGCCACGAGGGGCGCACAGATACGCAGTATTTT.

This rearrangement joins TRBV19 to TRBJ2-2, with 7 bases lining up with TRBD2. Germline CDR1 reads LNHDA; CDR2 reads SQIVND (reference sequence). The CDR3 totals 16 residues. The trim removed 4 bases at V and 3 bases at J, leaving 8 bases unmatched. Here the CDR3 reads CASSTPLRGDTGELFF. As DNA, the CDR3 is TGTGCCAGTAGTACCCCTCTCCGGGGGGACACCGGGGAGCTGTTTTTT.

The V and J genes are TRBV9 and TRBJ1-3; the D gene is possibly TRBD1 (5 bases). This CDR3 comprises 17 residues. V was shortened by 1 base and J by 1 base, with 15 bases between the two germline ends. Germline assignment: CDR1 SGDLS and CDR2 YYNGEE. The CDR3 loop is CASSVSVGVLSGNTIYF. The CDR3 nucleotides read TGTGCCAGCAGCGTATCTGTGGGGGTCTTGTCTGGAAACACCATATATTTT.

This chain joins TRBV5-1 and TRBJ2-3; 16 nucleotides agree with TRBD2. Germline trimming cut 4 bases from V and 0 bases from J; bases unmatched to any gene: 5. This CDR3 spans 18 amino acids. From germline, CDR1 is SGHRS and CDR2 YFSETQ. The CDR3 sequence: CASSGGLAGGFSTDTQYF. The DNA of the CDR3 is TGCGCCAGCAGCGGGGGACTAGCGGGAGGGTTTAGCACAGATACGCAGTATTTT.

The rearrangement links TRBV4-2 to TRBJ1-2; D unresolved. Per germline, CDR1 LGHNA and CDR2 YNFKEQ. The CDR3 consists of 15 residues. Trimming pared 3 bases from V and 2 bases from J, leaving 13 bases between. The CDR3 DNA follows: TGTGCCAGCAGCCAGGGTGGGAGAGCCAACTATGGCTACACCTTC. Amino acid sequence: CASSQGGRANYGYTF.